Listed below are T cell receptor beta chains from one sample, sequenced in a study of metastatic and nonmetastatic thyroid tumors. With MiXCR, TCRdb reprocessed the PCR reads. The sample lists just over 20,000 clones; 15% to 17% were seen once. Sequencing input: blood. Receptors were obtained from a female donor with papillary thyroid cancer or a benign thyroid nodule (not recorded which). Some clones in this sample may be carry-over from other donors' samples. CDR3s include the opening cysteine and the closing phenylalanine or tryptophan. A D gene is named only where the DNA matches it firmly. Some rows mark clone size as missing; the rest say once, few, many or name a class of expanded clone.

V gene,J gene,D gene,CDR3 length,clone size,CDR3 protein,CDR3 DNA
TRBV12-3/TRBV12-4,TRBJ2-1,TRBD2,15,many,CASSFYQRGHNEQFF,TGTGCCAGCAGTTTTTACCAGCGGGGTCACAATGAGCAGTTCTTC
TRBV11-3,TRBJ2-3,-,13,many,CASSLALGDTQYF,TGTGCCAGCAGCTTAGCTCTCGGGGATACGCAGTATTTT
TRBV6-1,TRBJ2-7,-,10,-,CASNEYERYF,TGTGCCAGCAACGAGTACGAGCGGTACTTC
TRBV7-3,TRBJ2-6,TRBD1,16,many,CASSASGGSGANVLTF,TGTGCCAGCAGCGCCTCAGGGGGCTCTGGGGCCAACGTCCTGACTTTC
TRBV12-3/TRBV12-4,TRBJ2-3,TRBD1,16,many,CASSLVVGQGTDTQYF,TGTGCCAGCAGTTTGGTAGTGGGACAGGGCACAGATACGCAGTATTTT
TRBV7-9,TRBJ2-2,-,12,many,CASSLVTGELFF,TGTGCCAGCAGCCTGGTCACCGGGGAGCTGTTTTTT
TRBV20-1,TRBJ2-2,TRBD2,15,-,CSARDPRTSAGELFF,TGCAGTGCTAGAGATCCGAGGACTAGCGCCGGGGAGCTGTTTTTT
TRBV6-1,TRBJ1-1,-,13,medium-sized,CASSSGENTEAFF,TGTGCCAGCAGCTCCGGAGAGAACACTGAAGCTTTCTTT
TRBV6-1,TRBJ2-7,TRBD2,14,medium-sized,CASRTSGGSYEQYF,TGTGCCAGCAGGACTAGCGGGGGATCCTACGAGCAGTACTTC
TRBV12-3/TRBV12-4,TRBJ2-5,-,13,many,CASSFGHLETQYF,TGTGCCAGCAGTTTCGGCCACCTGGAGACCCAGTACTTC
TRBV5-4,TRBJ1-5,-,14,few,CASSAQGSGQPQHF,TGTGCCAGCAGCGCACAGGGATCAGGCCAGCCCCAGCATTTT
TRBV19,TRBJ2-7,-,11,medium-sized,CASSASSEQYF,TGTGCCAGTAGCGCCAGTTCCGAGCAGTACTTC
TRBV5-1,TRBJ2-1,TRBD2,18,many,CASSLGLAGADLYNEQFF,TGCGCCAGCAGCCTCGGACTAGCGGGAGCTGATCTCTACAATGAGCAGTTCTTC
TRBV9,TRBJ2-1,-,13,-,CASSVEGDNEQFF,TGTGCCAGCAGCGTAGAGGGAGACAATGAGCAGTTCTTC
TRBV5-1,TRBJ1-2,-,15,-,CASSYTAATGYGYTF,TGCGCCAGCAGCTATACAGCTGCAACGGGGTATGGCTACACCTTC
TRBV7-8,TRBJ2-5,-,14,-,CASGHRRSQETQYF,TGTGCCAGCGGCCACCGACGCTCCCAAGAGACCCAGTACTTC
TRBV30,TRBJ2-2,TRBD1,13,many,CAWSGGQPGELFF,TGTGCCTGGAGTGGGGGACAGCCCGGGGAGCTGTTTTTT
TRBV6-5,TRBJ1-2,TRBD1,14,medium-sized,CASSYRQGASGYTF,TGTGCCAGCAGTTACCGACAGGGGGCTTCGGGCTACACCTTC
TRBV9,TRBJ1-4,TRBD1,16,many,CASSAESGTAREKLFF,TGTGCCAGCAGCGCCGAGTCCGGGACAGCAAGGGAAAAACTGTTTTTT
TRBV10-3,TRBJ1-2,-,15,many,CAISESGSRARGYTF,TGTGCCATCAGTGAGTCGGGATCAAGGGCCCGGGGCTACACCTTC
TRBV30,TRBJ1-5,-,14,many,CAWSVAANNQPQHF,TGTGCCTGGAGTGTGGCGGCGAACAATCAGCCCCAGCATTTT
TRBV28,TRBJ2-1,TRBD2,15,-,CASSLAGDPYNEQFF,TGTGCCAGCAGTTTAGCGGGAGACCCCTACAATGAGCAGTTCTTC